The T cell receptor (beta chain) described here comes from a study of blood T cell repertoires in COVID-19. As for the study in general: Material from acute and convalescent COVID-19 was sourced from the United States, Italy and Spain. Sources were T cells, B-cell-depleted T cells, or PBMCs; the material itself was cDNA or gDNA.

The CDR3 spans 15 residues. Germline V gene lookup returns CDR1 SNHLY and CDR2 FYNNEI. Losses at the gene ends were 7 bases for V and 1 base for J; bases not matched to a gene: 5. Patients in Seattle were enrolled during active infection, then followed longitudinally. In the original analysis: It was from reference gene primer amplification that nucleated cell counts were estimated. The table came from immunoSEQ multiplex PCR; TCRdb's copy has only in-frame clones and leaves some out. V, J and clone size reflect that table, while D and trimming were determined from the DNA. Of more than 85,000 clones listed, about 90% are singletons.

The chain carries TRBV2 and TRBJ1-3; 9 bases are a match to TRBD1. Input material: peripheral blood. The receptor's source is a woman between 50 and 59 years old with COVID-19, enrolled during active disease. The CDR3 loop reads CASTLGQGSGNTIYF. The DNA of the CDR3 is TGTGCCAGCACCCTGGGACAGGGTTCTGGAAACACCATATATTTT.